These 19 T cell receptor beta chains came from one sample sequenced in a study of blood T cell repertoires in COVID-19. Sequenced by immunoSEQ multiplex PCR; TCRdb stores in-frame clones only, minus some. Of about 100,000 clones detected, roughly 80% appear once; the ten largest clones hold about an eighth. The specimen sequenced was peripheral blood. The receptor set was obtained from a man between 50 and 59 years old with active or convalescent COVID-19.

Only a few counts were recorded for this clone. V usage is TRBV5-4 and J usage is TRBJ1-1; 7 bases map to TRBD1. V lost 4 bases to trimming and J lost 4 bases; unmatched junction nucleotides: 7. In germline, CDR1 is SGHNT, CDR2 YYREEE (reference sequence). The CDR3 consists of 14 residues. CDR3 nucleotide sequence: TGTGCCAGCAGCCTCGACAGGGTTCGCACTGAAGCTTTCTTT. As protein: CASSLDRVRTEAFF. The complete variable domain, with remaining parts taken from reference TRBV5-4 and TRBJ1-1, reads ETGVTQSPTHLIKTRGQQVTLRCSSQSGHNTVSWYQQALGQGPQFIFQYYREEENGRGNFPPRFSGLQFPNYSSELNVNALELDDSALYLCASSLDRVRTEAFFGQGTRLTVV.

The chain couples TRBV15 to TRBJ1-2, with D maybe TRBD1 (6 bases). Between the trimmed V and J ends, which lost 0 bases and 6 bases, there was a span of 14 bases. The CDR3 extends over 15 amino acids. Germline V lookup: CDR1 LNHNV, CDR2 YYDKDF (reference sequence). This CDR3 reads CATSRDPTGLDGYTF. The CDR3 nucleotides are TGTGCCACCAGCAGAGACCCTACAGGGTTGGATGGCTACACCTTC.

The chain combines TRBV27 with TRBJ1-2; D is possibly TRBD1 (6 bases). From germline, CDR1 is MNHEY and CDR2 SMNVEV (reference sequence). Trimming took 6 bases from V and 3 from J, leaving 11 bases between them. The CDR3 runs to 13 residues. The CDR3 sequence is CASRQDSDYGYTF. CDR3 sequence (DNA): TGTGCCAGCAGGCAGGACAGCGACTATGGCTACACCTTC.

The chain recombines TRBV19 with TRBJ1-3; TRBD1 agrees at 12 bases. This CDR3 contains 17 residues. J gave up 4 bases and V 9 bases, and 13 bases lay outside the gene matches. Germline CDR1 LNHDA, CDR2 SQIVND (reference sequence). This CDR3 is CASYRSGQGAFGNTIYF. The DNA of the CDR3 is TGTGCCAGCTATAGGTCGGGACAGGGGGCTTTCGGAAACACCATATATTTT.

The chain uses TRBV1 and TRBJ1-1; TRBD1 is the table's D call, not checked against the DNA. TRBV1 is deemed a pseudogene. The CDR3 extends over 16 amino acids. The DNA for the CDR3 is TGCACCAGCAGCCAAGATTCGGACAGGCGGCGGACTGAAGCTTTCTTT. It specifies CTSSQDSDRRRTEAFF.

The chain uses TRBV5-6 and TRBJ2-7; possibly TRBD2 for D (6 bases). The CDR3 length is 15 residues. V lost 4 bases, J lost 2 bases, and 16 bases lay in between. CDR1 and CDR2 (germline): SGHDT, YYEEEE. The CDR3 protein is CASSPMGDSTYEQYF. DNA of the CDR3: TGTGCCAGCAGCCCTATGGGGGACTCCACCTACGAGCAGTACTTC.

The gene calls are TRBV4-2 and TRBJ1-4; TRBD1 matches at 9 bases. This CDR3 is 16 amino acids long. CDR1 and CDR2 (germline): LGHNA, YNFKEQ. The V and J ends lost 0 bases and 8 bases, in that order; junction bases with no gene match: 7. CDR3 region: CASSQEEGTGNEKLFF. CDR3 DNA sequence: TGTGCCAGCAGCCAAGAAGAAGGGACAGGGAACGAAAAACTGTTTTTT.

The rearrangement links TRBV4-2 to TRBJ2-1; 11 bases fit TRBD2. The CDR3 spans 18 residues. The ends lost 0 bases at V and 8 bases at J; junction bases unmatched: 12. Germline CDR1 is LGHNA and CDR2 is YNFKEQ. Written as DNA, the CDR3 is TGTGCCAGCAGCCAAGAGGTCCCGCTAGCGGGGGGCGGGGATGAGCAGTTCTTC. It specifies CASSQEVPLAGGGDEQFF.

The gene calls are TRBV5-4 and TRBJ2-3, with 9 nucleotides matching TRBD2. The length of the CDR3 is 16 residues. With 0 bases clipped from V and 0 bases from J, the junction kept 2 bases outside the gene matches. Germline V gene sequence: CDR1 SGHNT, CDR2 YYREEE (reference sequence). The CDR3 nucleotides are TGTGCCAGCAGCTTGGGCGGGAGGGCCAGCACAGATACGCAGTATTTT. This gives the protein CASSLGGRASTDTQYF.

V is TRBV5-6 and J is TRBJ2-7, with 8 bases aligning to TRBD1. In germline, CDR1 is SGHDT, CDR2 YYEEEE. The CDR3 consists of 13 residues. V lost 7 bases to trimming and J lost 1 base; unmatched junction nucleotides: 4. CDR3 region: CASGRDRSYEQYF. In DNA form, the CDR3 reads TGTGCCAGCGGCCGGGACAGGTCCTACGAGCAGTACTTC.

The chain carries TRBV6-4 and TRBJ2-3, with 7 positions matching TRBD2. The CDR3 runs 15 residues. Germline CDR1 MRHNA, CDR2 SNTAGT. With 7 bases clipped from V and 2 bases from J, the junction kept 9 bases outside the gene matches. The CDR3 here is CASTKEAGSTDTQYF. The CDR3 DNA is TGTGCCAGCACCAAGGAAGCGGGATCCACAGATACGCAGTATTTT.

This chain uses TRBV24-1 with TRBJ2-3, with 7 bases aligning to TRBD1. CDR1 is KGHDR, CDR2 SFDVKD, per germline. The CDR3 consists of 13 residues. The V segment lost 7 bases and the J segment 5 bases; nucleotides outside the gene matches: 5. The CDR3 DNA reads as TGTGCCACCAGCAGACCAGGGGGAGATACGCAGTATTTT. This translates into CATSRPGGDTQYF.

The chain joins TRBV4-2 to TRBJ1-6; 10 positions agree with TRBD1. This CDR3 region has 16 residues. V lost 1 base to trimming and J lost 14 bases; unmatched junction nucleotides: 11. The germline gives CDR1 LGHNA, CDR2 YNFKEQ. The CDR3 loop is CASSQGSGTGESALHF. CDR3 sequence (DNA): TGTGCCAGCAGCCAAGGGTCCGGGACAGGGGAATCGGCCCTCCACTTT.

This rearrangement joins TRBV29-1 to TRBJ2-1; 10 bases are shared with TRBD2. J gave up 6 bases and V 3 bases, and 5 bases lay outside the gene matches. The CDR3 is made up of 14 amino acids. Germline loops: CDR1 SQVTM, CDR2 ANQGSEA. CDR3 bases: TGCAGCGTTGACACTAGCGGGATAGTCAATGAGCAGTTCTTC. Translating it yields CSVDTSGIVNEQFF.

The CDR3 nucleotides are TGTGCCAGCAGCGTAGACCCGCGCGGGGGGGACACTGAAGCTTTCTTT. This sequence encodes CASSVDPRGGDTEAFF. V and J are TRBV9 and TRBJ1-1; D is possibly TRBD1 (5 bases). The CDR3 has 16 amino acids. Trimming pared 0 bases from V and 3 bases from J, leaving 15 bases between. CDR1 is SGDLS, CDR2 YYNGEE, per germline.

This chain links TRBV5-4 with TRBJ2-5; 7 bases match TRBD1. The CDR3 covers 15 residues. V lost 4 bases to trimming and J lost 2 bases; unmatched junction nucleotides: 8. Germline V gene lookup returns CDR1 SGHNT and CDR2 YYREEE (reference sequence). In DNA form, the CDR3 reads TGTGCCAGCAGCGTATTCGACAGGGCACAAGAGACCCAGTACTTC. This codes for CASSVFDRAQETQYF. The entire variable domain, with the rest obtained from reference TRBV5-4 and TRBJ2-5, is as follows: ETGVTQSPTHLIKTRGQQVTLRCSSQSGHNTVSWYQQALGQGPQFIFQYYREEENGRGNFPPRFSGLQFPNYSSELNVNALELDDSALYLCASSVFDRAQETQYFGPGTRLLVL.

V usage is TRBV19 and J usage is TRBJ2-7; 8 bases agree with TRBD1. J was trimmed by 1 base and V by 5 bases; bases with no gene match: 10. Germline CDR1 LNHDA, CDR2 SQIVND (reference sequence). The CDR3 contains 16 residues. The CDR3, as DNA: TGTGCCAGTAGTTCCCGCGGACAGGGTGGATCCTACGAGCAGTACTTC. Translated: CASSSRGQGGSYEQYF.

This rearrangement joins TRBV24-1 to TRBJ2-3; the D gene is possibly TRBD1 (7 bases). Germline V gives CDR1 KGHDR, CDR2 SFDVKD. The CDR3 runs to 17 residues. The V and J ends lost 4 bases and 1 base respectively, with 17 bases between them. The CDR3 loop reads CATSDPAEGAGTDTQYF. The DNA of the CDR3 is TGTGCCACCAGTGACCCAGCGGAGGGGGCAGGCACAGATACGCAGTATTTT.

V gene TRBV27 combines with J gene TRBJ1-2; D is undetermined. Trimming stripped 5 bases from V and 2 bases from J, with 12 bases between. The germline CDR1 and CDR2 sequences are MNHEY and SMNVEV (reference sequence). The CDR3 length is 14 residues. The CDR3 DNA reads as TGTGCCAGCAGTCGCCCCGGGAGCAACTATGGCTACACCTTC. Its protein is CASSRPGSNYGYTF.